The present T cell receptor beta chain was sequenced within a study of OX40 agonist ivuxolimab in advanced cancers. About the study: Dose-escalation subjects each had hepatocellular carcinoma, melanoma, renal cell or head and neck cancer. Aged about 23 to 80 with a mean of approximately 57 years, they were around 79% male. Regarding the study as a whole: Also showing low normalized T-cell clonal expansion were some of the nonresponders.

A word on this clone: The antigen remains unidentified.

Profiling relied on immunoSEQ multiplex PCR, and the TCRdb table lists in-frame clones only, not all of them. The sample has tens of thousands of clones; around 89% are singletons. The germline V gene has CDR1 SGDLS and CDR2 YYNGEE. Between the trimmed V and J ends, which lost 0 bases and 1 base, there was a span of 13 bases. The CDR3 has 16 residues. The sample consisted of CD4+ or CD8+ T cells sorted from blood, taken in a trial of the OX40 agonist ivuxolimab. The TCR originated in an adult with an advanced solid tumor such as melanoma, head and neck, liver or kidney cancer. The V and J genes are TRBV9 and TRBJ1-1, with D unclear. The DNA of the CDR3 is TGTGCCAGCAGCGTAGTGCCCCGGGCGCCGAACACTGAAGCTTTCTTT. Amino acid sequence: CASSVVPRAPNTEAFF. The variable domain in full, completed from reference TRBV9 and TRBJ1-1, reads DSGVTQTPKHLITATGQRVTLRCSPRSGDLSVYWYQQSLDQGLQFLIQYYNGEERAKGNILERFSAQQFPDLHSELNLSSLELGDSALYFCASSVVPRAPNTEAFFGQGTRLTVV.